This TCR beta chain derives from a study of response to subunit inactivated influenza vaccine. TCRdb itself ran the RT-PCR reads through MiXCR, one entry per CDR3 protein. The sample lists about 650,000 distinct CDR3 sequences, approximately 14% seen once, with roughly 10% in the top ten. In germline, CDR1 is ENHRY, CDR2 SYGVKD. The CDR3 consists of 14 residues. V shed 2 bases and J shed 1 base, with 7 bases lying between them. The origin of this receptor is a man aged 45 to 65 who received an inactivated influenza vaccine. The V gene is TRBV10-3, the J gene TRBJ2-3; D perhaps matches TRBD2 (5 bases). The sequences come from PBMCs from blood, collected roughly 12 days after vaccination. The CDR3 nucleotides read TGTGCCATCAGTGAGGTGGGAGGCACAGATACGCAGTATTTT. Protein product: CAISEVGGTDTQYF.